What follows describes a single T cell receptor beta chain. Its antigen is unknown. Time point in this sample: pre-sensitization, week 0. Documented treatment: therapeutic diphenylcyclopropenone sensitization with weekly scalp DPC. TCRdb re-called the RACE reads through MiXCR, storing one row per CDR3 protein. This sample has around 56,000 distinct CDR3 sequences, with 8% to 10% found just once. This record belongs to a study of human T cells and chemical hapten exposure. The germline V gene encodes CDR1 MNHEY and CDR2 SVGEGT. V trimming: 6 bases; J trimming: 0 bases; junction bases outside the gene matches: 9. This CDR3 has 18 amino acids. Study observations and caveats: The formation of large CDR3 similarity clusters by expanded TCRs significantly exceeded that of controls.

Sequences were derived from whole blood, sampled in connection with sensitization to the hapten diphenylcyclopropenone (DPC). The chain is built from TRBV6-2 or TRBV6-3 and TRBJ1-5, with TRBD1 matching 12 bases. The TCR was taken from a man between 35 and 55 years old with alopecia areata. Some clones in this sample may be carry-over from other donors' samples. CDR3 nucleotide sequence: TGTGCCAGCAGCCCCGGGACAGGGGGCCTATATAGCAATCAGCCCCAGCATTTT. As protein: CASSPGTGGLYSNQPQHF.